This T cell receptor (beta chain) was sequenced during a study of response to subunit inactivated influenza vaccine (dated by TCRdb to 2016 to 2019). Notes on the research overall: Deep quantitative profiling of the T cell receptor repertoire was used in the study to follow responses to a trivalent subunit inactivated influenza vaccine. Overall study outcomes, separate from this receptor: The authors suggested that each seasonal influenza vaccination may recruit only a limited number of new T cells.

Libraries came from RT-PCR. The instrument given in TCRdb is Illumina HiSeq 2500. TCRdb's own reprocessing of the public reads used fastp at Q25 and MiXCR and kept productive beta chains. Every distinct CDR3 protein forms one entry, paired with its most common genes and DNA. Within this sample are hundreds of thousands of distinct CDR3 sequences, with 15% to 19% of them counted one time only. The biggest ten clones account for 11% of the sample. V and J are truncated by 8 bases and 7 bases respectively, leaving an intervening sequence of 14 bases. Taken from the germline V gene, the CDR1 and CDR2 loops are SNHLY and FYNNEI. The CDR3 measures 13 amino acids from cysteine to phenylalanine. Of the read, only the CDR3 DNA is kept; its 39 bases are in frame from base 1. As to this clonotype: Which antigen it targets is not known. One base away there is no much larger clone; base qualities are not given.

Recombination linked TRBV2 to TRBJ1-4; TRBD1 might be the D gene, on 5 matching bases. Material: PBMCs from blood, obtained roughly 12 days after vaccination. This sequence originates from a man aged 45-65 years who received an inactivated influenza vaccine. Donor details come from another sample of the same person, matched by shared clones. CDR3 region: CASSKEGFEKLFF. Here is the DNA: TGTGCCAGCTCCAAGGAGGGGTTTGAAAAACTGTTTTTT.